Following are 16 T cell receptor beta chains from one sample sequenced in a study of PD-1 blockade in classical Hodgkin lymphoma. Profiling relied on immunoSEQ multiplex PCR, and the TCRdb table lists in-frame clones only, not all of them. Of about 20,000 clones in the sample, approximately 88% were seen once. Sample time point: cycle 4 day 1 (C4D1), after 5 to 7 weeks of nivolumab. Every patient was affected by relapse after autologous stem cell transplantation, while exposure to brentuximab vedotin was not uniform. From thawed PBMCs, CD8+ T cells were isolated by magnetic negative selection. The starting material was CD8+ T cells from blood, obtained before the fourth cycle of nivolumab. These receptors originate from a human donor with classical Hodgkin lymphoma.

This clone is a singleton in its sample. The gene calls are TRBV2 and TRBJ1-4; a possible D gene is TRBD1 (5 bases). Germline V gives CDR1 SNHLY, CDR2 FYNNEI. V lost 2 bases and J 7 bases, leaving 14 bases between the germline ends. The CDR3 runs to 15 residues. CDR3 residues: CASSELPGSSEKLFF. Here the CDR3 DNA reads TGTGCCAGCAGTGAACTCCCAGGGTCTAGTGAAAAACTGTTTTTT.

The chain employs TRBV9 and TRBJ2-1; D ambiguous. The V end was cut by 0 bases, the J end by 2 bases, with 12 bases between. CDR3 size: 16 residues. Germline V gene lookup returns CDR1 SGDLS and CDR2 YYNGEE. The CDR3 sequence: CASSVEGLEAYNEQFF. CDR3 in DNA: TGTGCCAGCAGCGTAGAAGGTCTAGAAGCCTACAATGAGCAGTTCTTC.

This chain connects TRBV15 to TRBJ1-1, with D hard to call. Germline CDR1 is LNHNV and CDR2 is YYDKDF (reference sequence). Trimming removed 8 bases from V and 0 bases from J, with 10 bases in between. There are 13 residues in the CDR3. CDR3 bases: TGTGCCACCGAAAGAGGGATGAACACTGAAGCTTTCTTT. It encodes CATERGMNTEAFF.

The chain is built from TRBV2 and TRBJ2-1, with TRBD1 identical over 10 bases. J was trimmed by 5 bases and V by 2 bases; bases with no gene match: 15. The CDR3 spans 19 residues. The germline V gene encodes CDR1 SNHLY and CDR2 FYNNEI. The CDR3 protein is CASSEWGFGTGAINNEQFF. In nucleotides, the CDR3 is TGTGCCAGCAGTGAATGGGGATTTGGGACAGGGGCTATTAACAATGAGCAGTTCTTC.

J is TRBJ1-1 and V is TRBV30, with D unresolved. This CDR3 spans 15 amino acids. CDR1 is GTSNPN and CDR2 is SVGIG in the germline V gene (reference sequence). Trimming pared 3 bases from V and 5 bases from J, leaving 19 bases between. The CDR3: CAWRAVGQATTEAFF. CDR3 sequence (DNA): TGTGCCTGGAGGGCCGTTGGGCAGGCTACGACTGAAGCTTTCTTT.

In this sample, this clone turned up once. The chain is built from TRBV28 and TRBJ2-5; 10 bases line up with TRBD2. This CDR3 has 16 residues. V lost 3 bases and J lost 0; bases outside the gene matches: 4. Germline assignment: CDR1 MDHEN and CDR2 SYDVKM. The CDR3 protein is CASSFRLAGDQETQYF. CDR3 coding DNA: TGTGCCAGCAGTTTTCGGCTAGCGGGGGACCAAGAGACCCAGTACTTC.

The chain carries TRBV5-1 and TRBJ2-1; possible D gene TRBD1, 6 bases. Germline V gives CDR1 SGHRS, CDR2 YFSETQ. The CDR3 is made up of 16 amino acids. V lost 2 bases, J lost 0 bases, and 12 bases lay in between. CDR3 bases: TGCGCCAGCAGCTTTCAGGGGTCATTCTCCTACAATGAGCAGTTCTTC. It specifies CASSFQGSFSYNEQFF.

The V gene is TRBV29-1, the J gene TRBJ2-1, with 7 bases aligning to TRBD1. The CDR3 length is 14 residues. Germline values: CDR1 SQVTM, CDR2 ANQGSEA. J gave up 4 bases and V 4 bases, and 7 bases lay outside the gene matches. CDR3 coding DNA: TGCAGCGTTGCCGGGACAGAACGATACAATGAGCAGTTCTTC. The encoded protein is CSVAGTERYNEQFF.

In this sample, this clone turned up a few times. The V and J genes are TRBV6-5 and TRBJ1-2, with D hard to call. Germline-derived CDR1 and CDR2 are MNHEY and SVGAGI. The ends were cut back, 5 bases at V and 4 bases at J, with 5 bases in the middle. The CDR3 runs 11 residues. The CDR3 loop reads CASSGPYGYTF. The CDR3 DNA follows: TGTGCCAGCAGTGGACCCTATGGCTACACCTTC.

About this clone itself: The sample carries other DNA sequences with the same CDR3. V is TRBV12-5 and J is TRBJ1-1, with D tentatively TRBD1 (6 bases). The germline gives CDR1 LGHNT, CDR2 FRNRAP. Trimming removed 0 bases at V and 2 bases at J, with 10 bases between. The CDR3 totals 15 residues. CDR3: CASGLVLGGNTEAFF. As DNA, the CDR3 is TGTGCTAGTGGTTTGGTACTAGGGGGTAACACTGAAGCTTTCTTT.

V and J are TRBV4-2 and TRBJ2-7; D remains unclear. V was trimmed by 0 bases and J by 7 bases, leaving 10 bases between them. The CDR3 length is 13 residues. The V gene's germline CDR1 is LGHNA and CDR2 YNFKEQ. The CDR3 sequence is CASSQDRLGEQYF. The DNA for the CDR3 is TGTGCCAGCAGCCAAGATCGGTTGGGGGAGCAGTACTTC.

This clone was seen a handful of times. V is TRBV7-9 and J is TRBJ1-1, with 9 bases that match TRBD1. Germline V gene lookup returns CDR1 SEHNR and CDR2 FQNEAQ (reference sequence). Trimming took 3 bases from V and 11 from J; bases not matched to a gene: 4. The CDR3 sequence is 12 residues long. In DNA, the CDR3 is TGTGCCAGCAGCTTTGGGACAGGGTTGGCTTTCTTT. This gives the protein CASSFGTGLAFF.

V gene TRBV27 combines with J gene TRBJ2-3; D possibly corresponds to TRBD1 (5 bases). Germline V gene sequence: CDR1 MNHEY, CDR2 SMNVEV (reference sequence). This CDR3 spans 15 amino acids. V was shortened by 4 bases and J by 1 base, with 12 bases between the two germline ends. CDR3 amino acids: CASSYQGEGTDTQYF. The CDR3 nucleotides are TGTGCCAGCAGTTACCAGGGTGAGGGCACAGATACGCAGTATTTT.

The chain is built from TRBV7-2 and TRBJ1-5; D may be TRBD1 (5 bases). The length of the CDR3 is 14 residues. Trimming removed 2 bases from V and 5 bases from J, with 10 bases in between. Looked up from germline, CDR1 is SGHTA and CDR2 is FQGNSA. The CDR3: CASSLLTGYQPQHF. Written as DNA, the CDR3 is TGTGCCAGCAGCTTATTAACAGGTTATCAGCCCCAGCATTTT.

This chain joins TRBV19 and TRBJ1-3; D not certain. V lost 7 bases, J lost 2 bases, and 9 bases lay in between. From germline, CDR1 is LNHDA and CDR2 SQIVND (reference sequence). CDR3 length equals 13 residues. Here the CDR3 DNA reads TGTGCCAGTACTGGATTCGCTGGAAACACCATATATTTT. This codes for CASTGFAGNTIYF.

This clone appeared a few times. This chain uses TRBV2 with TRBJ2-7; D perhaps matches TRBD1 (6 bases). The CDR3 totals 13 residues. V shed 7 bases and J shed 2 bases, with 12 bases lying between them. Germline V gene data show CDR1 as SNHLY and CDR2 as FYNNEI. Written as DNA, the CDR3 is TGTGCCAGCATTTCGGCAGGGGCCTACGAGCAGTACTTC. It codes for CASISAGAYEQYF.